The 6 T cell receptor beta chains below come from one sample, sequenced in a study of early T cells in non-severe SARS-CoV-2 infection. TCRdb re-called the 5' RACE reads with MiXCR, one entry per CDR3 protein. The sample has fewer than 85,000 distinct CDR3 sequences; less than 15% are singletons. Material for sequencing was whole blood. These TCRs come from an adult who was a healthcare worker with PCR-confirmed SARS-CoV-2 infection or an uninfected control (not recorded which).

This clonotype was seen many times. The chain couples TRBV7-9 to TRBJ2-5, with 10 positions matching TRBD2. V was clipped by 4 bases and J by 3 bases; unmatched bases: 11. CDR1 SEHNR and CDR2 FQNEAQ come from the germline V gene (reference sequence). The CDR3 has 17 residues. In DNA form, the CDR3 reads TGTGCCAGCAGCTCAGGCCGTTTCGGACTAGCGGAAGAGACCCAGTACTTC. This translates into CASSSGRFGLAEETQYF.

This clonotype was seen ten or more times. This chain connects TRBV7-3 to TRBJ2-1; the D gene is possibly TRBD2 (6 bases). Between the trimmed V and J ends, which lost 1 base and 4 bases, there was a span of 14 bases. Germline V CDR1 and CDR2: SGHTA, FQGTGA. The CDR3 extends over 16 amino acids. The CDR3, as DNA: TGTGCCAGCAGCTTAATGGCGGGGACGGGGTACAATGAGCAGTTCTTC. Its translation is CASSLMAGTGYNEQFF.

This chain connects TRBV3-1 to TRBJ1-6; 8 bases are a match to TRBD1. This CDR3 contains 15 residues. Germline lookup yields CDR1 LGHDT and CDR2 YNNKEL (reference sequence). The junction had 7 bases not matched to a gene; V was cut back by 5 bases and J by 7 bases. The CDR3, as DNA: TGTGCCAGCAGCGATCAGGGGGCGCGGAATTCACCCCTCCACTTT. Protein sequence: CASSDQGARNSPLHF.

The rearrangement joins TRBV29-1 to TRBJ1-2, with a weak D call TRBD1 (6 bases). This CDR3 is built from 13 residues. The germline V and J ends were trimmed by 7 bases and 0 bases, with 12 bases remaining between them. Germline V gene sequence: CDR1 SQVTM, CDR2 ANQGSEA. The CDR3 coding sequence is TGCAGCGCCCGGACAGATCCTAACTATGGCTACACCTTC. Protein product: CSARTDPNYGYTF.

This clonotype was found a few times. The V gene is TRBV5-6, the J gene TRBJ1-4; D call uncertain. CDR1 is SGHDT, CDR2 YYEEEE, per germline. The CDR3 length is 15 residues. With 0 bases removed from V and 7 bases from J, the gap between germline ends came to 13 bases. The CDR3 spells CASSLGWASTEKLFF. CDR3 bases: TGTGCCAGCAGCTTGGGCTGGGCCTCTACTGAAAAACTGTTTTTT.

This chain uses TRBV11-2 with TRBJ1-5; D unresolved. Per germline, CDR1 SGHAT and CDR2 FQNNGV. Trimming removed 5 bases at V and 6 bases at J, with 14 bases between. The CDR3 spans 14 residues. The CDR3 loop reads CASSPNSGSQPQHF. CDR3 nucleotide sequence: TGTGCCAGCAGCCCCAACAGTGGATCTCAGCCCCAGCATTTT.